The next 16 T cell receptor beta chains were all read from a single sample in a study of blood T cell repertoires in COVID-19. Sequenced by immunoSEQ multiplex PCR; TCRdb stores in-frame clones only, minus some. This repertoire shows some 45,000 clones, 92% found once; its top ten account for more than 10%. The sample was peripheral blood. The source is a human donor in a cohort sampled during active COVID-19.

The chain carries TRBV7-2 and TRBJ2-1; 7 positions agree with TRBD2. The germline V gene encodes CDR1 SGHTA and CDR2 FQGNSA. This CDR3 is 12 amino acids long. The V segment lost 5 bases and the J segment 7 bases; nucleotides outside the gene matches: 2. The CDR3 protein is CASSPGGNEQFF. The CDR3 DNA is TGTGCCAGCAGCCCGGGGGGTAATGAGCAGTTCTTC.

The V call is TRBV6-4, the J call TRBJ2-1; D possibly corresponds to TRBD2 (6 bases). The V and J ends lost 2 bases and 9 bases respectively, with 14 bases between them. In germline, CDR1 is MRHNA, CDR2 SNTAGT. The CDR3 length is 14 residues. CDR3 protein: CASSDPEGRGEQFF. DNA of the CDR3: TGTGCCAGCAGTGACCCGGAGGGGCGGGGTGAGCAGTTCTTC.

This clone occurred a few times. V and J are TRBV7-2 and TRBJ2-4; 12 nucleotides line up with TRBD2. Unmatched junction bases numbered 10, after V lost 6 bases and J lost 7 bases. This CDR3 comprises 16 residues. In germline, CDR1 is SGHTA, CDR2 FQGNSA. Here the CDR3 DNA reads TGTGCCAGCAGTTCTAGCGGGAGGGCCGGTCTGAACATTCAGTACTTC. The encoded protein is CASSSSGRAGLNIQYF.

This chain joins TRBV4-2 and TRBJ2-7; 8 positions match TRBD1. The V gene's germline CDR1 is LGHNA and CDR2 YNFKEQ. J lost 7 bases, V lost 0 bases, and 8 bases had no gene match. The CDR3 is 15 residues long. The CDR3 DNA follows: TGTGCCAGCAGCCAAGATCCTGGACAGGGTTGGGAGCAGTACTTC. Translation gives CASSQDPGQGWEQYF.

The rearrangement uses TRBV18 and TRBJ2-3, with 9 bases that match TRBD1. CDR1 and CDR2 from the germline V gene are KGHSH and LQKENI. This CDR3 comprises 17 residues. Trimming took 3 bases from V and 3 from J; bases not matched to a gene: 10. CDR3 sequence (DNA): TGTGCCAGCTCACCTCCGGGACAGGGATCCAGTACAGATACGCAGTATTTT. Translation gives CASSPPGQGSSTDTQYF.

This rearrangement joins TRBV12-5 to TRBJ2-3; D remains unclear. The CDR3 runs to 11 residues. Germline assignment: CDR1 LGHNT and CDR2 FRNRAP. V lost 6 bases and J lost 3, with 4 bases in between. The chain's CDR3 is CASGATDTQYF. The CDR3 bases are TGTGCTAGTGGAGCAACAGATACGCAGTATTTT.

The chain links TRBV10-3 to TRBJ2-3; 9 bases match TRBD2. CDR1 and CDR2 (germline): ENHRY, SYGVKD. J gave up 0 bases and V 11 bases, and 3 bases lay outside the gene matches. The CDR3 sequence is 13 residues long. CDR3 residues: CAGSGGSTDTQYF. The DNA for the CDR3 is TGTGCCGGTAGCGGGGGCAGCACAGATACGCAGTATTTT.

V usage is TRBV28 and J usage is TRBJ2-7, with 9 bases matching TRBD1. The junction had 15 bases not matched to a gene; V was cut back by 2 bases and J by 4 bases. In germline, CDR1 is MDHEN, CDR2 SYDVKM. The CDR3 is 18 amino acids. The CDR3 loop reads CASSLGFGTGWTVYEQYF. CDR3 coding DNA: TGTGCCAGCAGTTTAGGGTTCGGGACAGGGTGGACTGTTTACGAGCAGTACTTC.

This clone was seen a few times. The CDR3 nucleotides read TGTGCCAGCAGCTTCCCGACAGGTAGCTCTGGAAACACCATATATTTT. Translation gives CASSFPTGSSGNTIYF. The chain recombines TRBV5-4 with TRBJ1-3; maybe TRBD1 (6 bases). The CDR3 length is 16 residues. Trimming pared 2 bases from V and 0 bases from J, leaving 12 bases between. Germline CDR1 reads SGHNT; CDR2 reads YYREEE (reference sequence).

About this clone: The junction does not match germline at one end; this may be a read error. This sequence joins TRBV7-7 and TRBJ2-1; 10 bases fit TRBD1. This CDR3 has 15 residues. Germline CDR1 reads SSHAT; CDR2 reads FNYEAQ (reference sequence). CDR3 sequence (DNA): TGTGCTAGCAGCTTAGACAGGGGGCTTTACAATGAGCAGTTCTTC. Residues: CASSLDRGLYNEQFF.

V gene TRBV5-1 combines with J gene TRBJ1-1, with 7 bases identical to TRBD1. The CDR3 covers 15 residues. Germline CDR1 is SGHRS and CDR2 is YFSETQ. The J segment lost 5 bases and the V segment lost 1 base, leaving 8 bases of the junction unmatched. CDR3 DNA sequence: TGCGCCAGCAGCTTGCGGGCAGGGGGTGTTACTGAAGCTTTCTTT. Protein sequence: CASSLRAGGVTEAFF.

The V gene is TRBV19, the J gene TRBJ1-1, with 7 bases identical to TRBD1. J was trimmed by 7 bases and V by 8 bases; bases with no gene match: 7. The germline CDR1 and CDR2 sequences are LNHDA and SQIVND (reference sequence). This CDR3 contains 12 residues. The CDR3: CASVGQSFEAFF. The DNA for the CDR3 is TGTGCCAGTGTGGGACAGTCATTTGAAGCTTTCTTT.

The rearrangement links TRBV5-1 to TRBJ1-4; weak D call: TRBD1 (5 bases). The CDR3 runs 15 residues. Trimming stripped 3 bases from V and 0 bases from J, with 9 bases between. CDR1 is SGHRS and CDR2 is YFSETQ in the germline V gene. This CDR3 reads CASSSQGPTNEKLFF. CDR3 in DNA: TGCGCCAGCAGCTCGCAGGGTCCAACTAATGAAAAACTGTTTTTT.

The rearrangement links TRBV18 to TRBJ1-5; a weak D match, TRBD1 (5 bases). Trimming left V 3 bases short and J 0 bases short, with 6 bases between. This CDR3 is 14 amino acids long. Germline V lookup: CDR1 KGHSH, CDR2 LQKENI. Here the CDR3 reads CASSPTDSNQPQHF. CDR3 DNA sequence: TGTGCCAGCTCACCGACAGATAGCAATCAGCCCCAGCATTTT.

The V and J genes are TRBV6-2 or TRBV6-3 and TRBJ1-1, with TRBD1 matching 8 bases. Germline CDR1 MNHEY, CDR2 SVGEGT. V was pared by 2 bases and J by 10 bases, with 12 bases of the junction left unmatched. The CDR3 is 15 residues long. The CDR3: CASSYRRGQEEGAFF. The DNA of the CDR3 is TGTGCCAGCAGTTACCGAAGGGGACAGGAGGAGGGAGCTTTCTTT.

The genes are TRBV14 and TRBJ2-2; 9 bases are shared with TRBD1. CDR1 SGHDN and CDR2 FVKESK come from the germline V gene. Germline trimming cut 1 base from V and 3 bases from J; bases unmatched to any gene: 9. The CDR3 sequence is 18 residues long. The CDR3 protein is CASSQVRWTGVYTGELFF. DNA for the CDR3: TGTGCCAGCAGCCAAGTACGATGGACAGGGGTGTACACCGGGGAGCTGTTTTTT.